The text below deals with one T cell receptor beta chain. Antigen specificity is unknown. This sample is part of a study of cytomegalovirus exposure and HLA in healthy donors. The study's findings and limits: Earlier analysis looked at TCR beta V segments, and most were productive about 87% or about 30% of the time.

Primers: 60 Vbeta forward and 13 Jbeta reverse. Profiling relied on immunoSEQ multiplex PCR, and the TCRdb table lists in-frame clones only, not all of them. This table has some 70,000 clones, less than 80% appearing once. This TCR derives from a woman aged 45 to 65 in good health and CMV-seronegative. What was sequenced was PBMCs.

The CDR3 spells CASSEVVTGSEHF. The DNA for the CDR3 is TGTGCCAGCAGTGAAGTAGTGACAGGGTCAGAGCATTTT. The J gene is TRBJ1-5, the V gene TRBV2, with TRBD1 matching over 7 bases. The CDR3 sequence is 13 residues long. CDR1 is SNHLY, CDR2 FYNNEI, per germline. The junction had 8 bases not matched to a gene; V was cut back by 1 base and J by 14 bases.